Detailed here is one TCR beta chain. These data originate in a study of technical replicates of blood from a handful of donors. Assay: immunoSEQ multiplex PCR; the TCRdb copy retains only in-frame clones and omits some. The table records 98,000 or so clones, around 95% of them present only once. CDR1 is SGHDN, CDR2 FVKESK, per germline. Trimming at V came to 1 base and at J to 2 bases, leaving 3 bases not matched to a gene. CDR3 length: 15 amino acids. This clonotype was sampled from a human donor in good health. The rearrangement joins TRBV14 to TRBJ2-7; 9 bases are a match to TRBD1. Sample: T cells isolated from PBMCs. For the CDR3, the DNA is TGTGCCAGCAGCCAAGGGACAGGGGCTCCCTACGAGCAGTACTTC. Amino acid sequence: CASSQGTGAPYEQYF.